Sequencing of this T cell receptor (beta chain) was carried out in a study of control samples from healthy donors and cancer patients. V was shortened by 7 bases and J by 4 bases, with 17 bases between the two germline ends. Germline loops: CDR1 SNHLY, CDR2 FYNNEI. The length of the CDR3 is 15 residues. Assay used: immunoSEQ multiplex PCR; TCRdb lists only in-frame clones, some missing. The data hold about 110,000 clones, with over 75% observed a single time. The genes are TRBV2 and TRBJ1-5; a weak D match, TRBD1 (5 bases). The TCR originated in a human donor in good health. The donor label of this sample is uncertain. Sequencing was performed on blood. CDR3 residues: CASTRDMGGNQPQHF. The CDR3 DNA reads as TGTGCCAGCACTAGGGATATGGGGGGAAATCAGCCCCAGCATTTT. Variable domain in full (rest from reference TRBV2 and TRBJ1-5): EPEVTQTPSHQVTQMGQEVILRCVPISNHLYFYWYRQILGQKVEFLVSFYNNEISEKSEIFDDQFSVERPDGSNFTLKIRSTKLEDSAMYFCASTRDMGGNQPQHFGDGTRLSIL.